A single T cell receptor beta chain is shown here with its context. This sample stems from a study of cytomegalovirus exposure and HLA in healthy donors. Study context: Unique TCRs from HLA-typed donors, some 85 million of them, were held in an early data release.

Trimming took 9 bases from V and 1 from J; bases not matched to a gene: 7. Germline loops: CDR1 WSHSY, CDR2 SAAADI. The CDR3 runs 15 residues. With 60 Vbeta and 13 Jbeta primers, the PCR was carried out. Study processing details: Later, some 79 million unique TCR beta chains were counted in an analysis, and approximately 9.9 million of them were shared. Produced via immunoSEQ multiplex PCR; TCRdb's table is partial and in-frame only. V and J calls and clone size are given by that table; D and trimming were obtained from the DNA. The data hold 140,000 to 150,000 clones, with 70% to 80% observed a single time.

The clonotype comes from a woman aged 55-69 years in good health and CMV-seropositive. The chain recombines TRBV10-2 with TRBJ2-7, with 12 nucleotides matching TRBD2. Sequencing was performed on PBMCs. The DNA for the CDR3 is TGCGCCAGTCGGACTAGCGGGACTTATTCCTACGAGCAGTACTTC. Its protein product is CASRTSGTYSYEQYF.